The 28 T cell receptor beta chains below all came from one sample that was sequenced in a study of regulatory dendritic cells for organ transplantation. Clones were read by immunoSEQ multiplex PCR, and TCRdb kept only the in-frame ones, dropping some. This table holds tens of thousands of clones, over 75% found once. Source material: memory CD4+ T cells from blood. As for subset: CD45RO+ memory T cells. These receptor sequences come from a human donor in good health.

J is TRBJ1-3 and V is TRBV18; 8 nucleotides agree with TRBD1. The CDR3 length is 14 residues. Germline V gene data show CDR1 as KGHSH and CDR2 as LQKENI. V trimming: 6 bases; J trimming: 9 bases; junction bases outside the gene matches: 10. CDR3: CASSRQGSSSTIYF. CDR3 nucleotide sequence: TGTGCCAGCTCGCGACAGGGGAGTTCTAGCACCATATATTTT. The variable domain in full, completed from reference TRBV18 and TRBJ1-3, reads NAGVMQNPRHLVRRRGQEARLRCSPMKGHSHVYWYRQLPEEGLKFMVYLQKENIIDESGMPKERFSAEFPKEGPSILRIQQVVRGDSAAYFCASSRQGSSSTIYFGEGSWLTVV.

The chain is built from TRBV14 and TRBJ2-1; possible D gene TRBD2, 6 bases. The CDR3 length is 16 residues. CDR1 and CDR2 from the germline V gene are SGHDN and FVKESK. Trimming removed 5 bases from V and 4 bases from J, with 18 bases in between. The DNA of the CDR3 is TGTGCCAGCAGCTTACCCCGGGACTCCACTTACAATGAGCAGTTCTTC. Translated: CASSLPRDSTYNEQFF.

This chain links TRBV6-1 with TRBJ1-2; 9 bases fit TRBD1. This CDR3 has 16 residues. Trimming cost V 1 base and J 2 bases; bases outside gene matches: 5. Germline CDR1 MNHNS, CDR2 SASEGT. CDR3 DNA: TGTGCCAGCAGTGAAGGGAGGACAGGGGCCAACTATGGCTACACCTTC. Protein: CASSEGRTGANYGYTF.

The V call is TRBV28, the J call TRBJ2-5; possible D gene TRBD2, 7 bases. This CDR3 comprises 15 residues. Germline CDR1 reads MDHEN; CDR2 reads SYDVKM. Trimming stripped 5 bases from V and 5 bases from J, with 18 bases between. CDR3 loop: CASSVRGLVGETQYF. In DNA form, the CDR3 reads TGTGCCAGCAGTGTGCGGGGGCTGGTAGGGGAGACCCAGTACTTC.

The gene calls are TRBV14 and TRBJ1-4; TRBD1 might be the D (6 bases). The ends were cut back, 8 bases at V and 5 bases at J, with 18 bases in the middle. This CDR3 spans 15 amino acids. The germline gives CDR1 SGHDN, CDR2 FVKESK. The CDR3 DNA sequence: TGTGCCAGCCATCCCCGGACAGATACAAATGAAAAACTGTTTTTT. Translation gives CASHPRTDTNEKLFF.

The rearrangement uses TRBV7-8 and TRBJ2-2; possibly TRBD2 for D (5 bases). V was cut by 6 bases and J by 0 bases, with 11 bases left in between. Germline CDR1 SGHVS, CDR2 FQNEAQ. The CDR3 is 15 amino acids. The CDR3 loop is CASRPSRTNTGELFF. The CDR3 DNA follows: TGTGCCAGCAGGCCTAGCAGAACGAACACCGGGGAGCTGTTTTTT.

This clone was observed a few times. The chain has TRBV19 and TRBJ1-2, with a possible D match to TRBD1 (5 bases). Germline assignment: CDR1 LNHDA and CDR2 SQIVND (reference sequence). This CDR3 region has 16 residues. The V end was cut by 3 bases, the J end by 4 bases, with 18 bases between. CDR3 protein: CASSILFSPGAYGYTF. CDR3 DNA sequence: TGTGCCAGTAGTATCCTCTTCTCTCCCGGGGCCTATGGCTACACCTTC.

The rearrangement uses TRBV28 and TRBJ2-2; unclear D gene. The V gene's germline CDR1 is MDHEN and CDR2 SYDVKM. This CDR3 contains 12 residues. V was clipped by 2 bases and J by 5 bases, with 3 bases between them. DNA of the CDR3: TGTGCCAGCAGTTTACGGACCGGGGAGCTGTTTTTT. Its protein is CASSLRTGELFF.

This chain joins TRBV7-3 and TRBJ2-1; maybe TRBD1 (6 bases). This CDR3 is 14 amino acids long. Germline loops: CDR1 SGHTA, CDR2 FQGTGA. V lost 1 base to trimming and J lost 9 bases, with 13 bases between them. CDR3 loop: CASSLMGLQGEQFF. DNA of the CDR3: TGTGCCAGCAGCTTAATGGGGTTACAGGGTGAGCAGTTCTTC.

Concerning this clone itself: Compared with germline, one end of the junction differs, possibly owing to a read error. V and J are TRBV30 and TRBJ1-4; unclear D gene. Germline V gene sequence: CDR1 GTSNPN, CDR2 SVGIG (reference sequence). This CDR3 is built from 14 residues. Here the CDR3 DNA reads TGTGCCTGGAGTCTCCCATCAACTAATGAAGAACTGTTTTTT. Its translation: CAWSLPSTNEELFF.

The chain links TRBV6-4 to TRBJ2-1, with D tentatively TRBD2 (6 bases). Germline lookup yields CDR1 MRHNA and CDR2 SNTAGT. Trimming left V 5 bases short and J 10 bases short, with 15 bases between. This CDR3 spans 13 amino acids. The CDR3 coding sequence is TGTGCCAGCAGTCCGGGGGTCTTGGGAGAGCAGTTCTTC. Its protein is CASSPGVLGEQFF.

The genes are TRBV7-2 and TRBJ2-7; D possibly corresponds to TRBD1 (6 bases). Trimming pared 1 base from V and 6 bases from J, leaving 13 bases between. The CDR3 is 14 residues long. The germline CDR1 and CDR2 sequences are SGHTA and FQGNSA. CDR3 sequence: CASSLDRVGFEQYF. DNA of the CDR3: TGTGCCAGCAGCTTAGACAGGGTGGGGTTCGAGCAGTACTTC.

The CDR3 is CASSPDREIIDTEAFF. The CDR3 coding sequence is TGTGCCAGCTCACCGGATAGGGAGATCATAGACACTGAAGCTTTCTTT. The chain couples TRBV18 to TRBJ1-1, with D hard to call. Per the germline V gene, CDR1 is KGHSH and CDR2 is LQKENI. The CDR3 extends over 16 amino acids. V was pared by 3 bases and J by 3 bases, with 17 bases between.

The chain couples TRBV20-1 to TRBJ2-3; 7 bases match TRBD2. V shed 7 bases and J 5 bases; nucleotides not matched to a gene: 3. This CDR3 comprises 11 residues. Germline V CDR1 and CDR2: DFQATT, SNEGSKA (reference sequence). In nucleotides, the CDR3 is TGCAGTGTGCGGGGGAGAGATACGCAGTATTTT. This translates into CSVRGRDTQYF.

This chain links TRBV5-4 with TRBJ2-5; D gene ambiguous. Per germline, CDR1 SGHNT and CDR2 YYREEE (reference sequence). V was shortened by 4 bases and J by 4 bases, with 14 bases between the two germline ends. The CDR3 is made up of 14 amino acids. This CDR3 is CASSKTGSSETQYF. CDR3 coding DNA: TGTGCCAGCAGCAAAACCGGATCTTCAGAGACCCAGTACTTC.

The V gene is TRBV5-1, the J gene TRBJ1-1; maybe TRBD1 (5 bases). The CDR3 is 14 residues long. V lost 3 bases to trimming and J lost 8 bases, with 17 bases between them. In germline, CDR1 is SGHRS, CDR2 YFSETQ. In nucleotides, the CDR3 is TGCGCCAGCAGCTCCCTCCGTGGGGACGGGGAAGCTTTCTTT. This sequence encodes CASSSLRGDGEAFF.

The table lists this clone with a few counts. This chain joins TRBV10-3 and TRBJ1-1; no reliable D call. V was shortened by 2 bases and J by 4 bases, with 5 bases between the two germline ends. Germline V gene data show CDR1 as ENHRY and CDR2 as SYGVKD. This CDR3 is 12 amino acids long. The chain's CDR3 is CAISEGATEAFF. CDR3 DNA sequence: TGTGCCATCAGTGAGGGTGCCACTGAAGCTTTCTTT.

The chain combines TRBV27 with TRBJ2-5, with D hard to call. The CDR3 totals 16 residues. Trimming shortened V by 3 bases and J by 5 bases, and 19 bases separated the two germline ends. The germline V gene encodes CDR1 MNHEY and CDR2 SMNVEV (reference sequence). The CDR3 DNA reads TGTGCCAGCAGTTTTTACGGATCAAGGCCCGGGGAGACCCAGTACTTC. As protein: CASSFYGSRPGETQYF.

The chain links TRBV2 to TRBJ2-5; unclear D gene. Germline V gene lookup returns CDR1 SNHLY and CDR2 FYNNEI. The CDR3 totals 11 residues. Trimming shortened V by 8 bases and J by 5 bases, and 9 bases separated the two germline ends. CDR3 sequence reads: CASGSSETQYF. In DNA form, the CDR3 reads TGTGCCAGCGGATCGTCCGAGACCCAGTACTTC.

This rearrangement joins TRBV2 to TRBJ1-1; 7 bases are a match to TRBD1. Germline V gives CDR1 SNHLY, CDR2 FYNNEI. The length of the CDR3 is 15 residues. V was pared by 3 bases and J by 7 bases, with 11 bases of the junction left unmatched. The CDR3 nucleotides are TGTGCCAGCAGTGACAGCGGGACAGATTATGGTGAAGCTTTCTTT. Translating it yields CASSDSGTDYGEAFF.

The rearrangement links TRBV6-6 to TRBJ2-6; 9 bases fit TRBD1. Germline trimming cut 11 bases from V and 2 bases from J; bases unmatched to any gene: 7. The CDR3 is 15 residues long. Germline loops: CDR1 MNHNY, CDR2 SVGAGI (reference sequence). CDR3 nucleotide sequence: TGTGCCGGGAGGACAGGGGAGGCTGGGGCCAACGTCCTGACTTTC. This encodes CAGRTGEAGANVLTF.

The chain is built from TRBV7-2 and TRBJ2-3, with D perhaps TRBD1 (5 bases). This CDR3 has 19 residues. V dropped 3 bases and J dropped 2 bases, with 24 bases sitting between them. Germline values: CDR1 SGHTA, CDR2 FQGNSA. Here the CDR3 DNA reads TGTGCCAGCAGCTTTTCCCCGGGCCCCCGGGCAGGGCTCACAGATACGCAGTATTTT. It translates to CASSFSPGPRAGLTDTQYF.

The chain is built from TRBV6-5 and TRBJ1-1, with 7 bases fitting TRBD1. J lost 0 bases, V lost 0 bases, and 1 base had no gene match. CDR3 length: 15 amino acids. Germline CDR1 and CDR2: MNHEY and SVGAGI. The CDR3 loop is CASSYSGQMNTEAFF. Written as DNA, the CDR3 is TGTGCCAGCAGTTACTCGGGACAGATGAACACTGAAGCTTTCTTT.

The V gene is TRBV19, the J gene TRBJ2-7; 7 bases line up with TRBD1. Germline V CDR1 and CDR2: LNHDA, SQIVND (reference sequence). The CDR3 is 14 amino acids. The V segment lost 4 bases and the J segment 0 bases; nucleotides outside the gene matches: 3. CDR3 sequence (DNA): TGTGCCAGTAGTAGGGACAGACACTCCTACGAGCAGTACTTC. It translates to CASSRDRHSYEQYF.

This sequence joins TRBV18 and TRBJ1-5, with TRBD1 identical over 7 bases. The CDR3 is made up of 18 amino acids. Germline V gives CDR1 KGHSH, CDR2 LQKENI. The V gene end was trimmed by 0 bases and the J gene end by 1 base; junction bases not matched to a gene: 9. CDR3 DNA sequence: TGTGCCAGCTCACCACCGGCACAGGGGAGGTTGAGCAATCAGCCCCAGCATTTT. Translating gives CASSPPAQGRLSNQPQHF. Full variable domain (outside the CDR3, taken from reference TRBV18 and TRBJ1-5): NAGVMQNPRHLVRRRGQEARLRCSPMKGHSHVYWYRQLPEEGLKFMVYLQKENIIDESGMPKERFSAEFPKEGPSILRIQQVVRGDSAAYFCASSPPAQGRLSNQPQHFGDGTRLSIL.

The CDR3 DNA is TGTGCCAGCAGTTGGGACAGGAACTATGGCTACACCTTC. Amino acids: CASSWDRNYGYTF. The chain links TRBV6-5 to TRBJ1-2, with 8 bases identical to TRBD1. The germline CDR1 and CDR2 sequences are MNHEY and SVGAGI. J was trimmed by 2 bases and V by 4 bases; bases with no gene match: 0. The CDR3 length is 13 residues.

The V call is TRBV7-2, the J call TRBJ2-3; a weak D match, TRBD2 (7 bases). The CDR3 covers 17 residues. V gave up 6 bases and J gave up 2 bases, with 21 bases separating them. Germline V CDR1 and CDR2: SGHTA, FQGNSA. The CDR3 region has the DNA TGTGCCAGCAGGGTGAACGGGGGGCCAAGGAACACAGATACGCAGTATTTT. This gives the protein CASRVNGGPRNTDTQYF.

This clone was observed a few times. V gene TRBV19 combines with J gene TRBJ1-6; no firm D call. CDR3 length equals 14 residues. The germline gives CDR1 LNHDA, CDR2 SQIVND (reference sequence). V lost 6 bases and J lost 5, with 11 bases in between. CDR3 protein: CASRPTDNNSPLHF. Written as DNA, the CDR3 is TGTGCCAGTAGACCAACAGATAATAATTCACCCCTCCACTTT.